One T cell receptor (beta chain) is described in this entry. Its antigen is as yet unknown. Brentuximab vedotin exposure varied, and every patient relapsed after autologous stem cell transplantation. The source of the sample is a study of PD-1 blockade in classical Hodgkin lymphoma. Study findings and constraints: Those achieving complete response showed baseline diversity like newly diagnosed patients.

Using immunoSEQ multiplex PCR, the repertoire was profiled, and TCRdb retains in-frame clones only, with some absent. Of roughly 140,000 clones listed, about 81% were seen once; the top ten hold roughly 9.2%. The receptor was derived from a human donor with classical Hodgkin lymphoma. Sample: peripheral blood mononuclear cells (PBMCs), taken before the second cycle of nivolumab.

For the CDR3, the DNA is TGTGCCAGCAGTGAGATCGGACAGGGGGTTTACGAGCAGTACTTC. Its translation: CASSEIGQGVYEQYF. The chain is built from TRBV6-6 and TRBJ2-7; TRBD1 matches 10 bases. CDR3 size: 15 residues. Germline V gene lookup returns CDR1 MNHNY and CDR2 SVGAGI (reference sequence). The V and J ends lost 5 bases and 4 bases, in that order; junction bases with no gene match: 8.